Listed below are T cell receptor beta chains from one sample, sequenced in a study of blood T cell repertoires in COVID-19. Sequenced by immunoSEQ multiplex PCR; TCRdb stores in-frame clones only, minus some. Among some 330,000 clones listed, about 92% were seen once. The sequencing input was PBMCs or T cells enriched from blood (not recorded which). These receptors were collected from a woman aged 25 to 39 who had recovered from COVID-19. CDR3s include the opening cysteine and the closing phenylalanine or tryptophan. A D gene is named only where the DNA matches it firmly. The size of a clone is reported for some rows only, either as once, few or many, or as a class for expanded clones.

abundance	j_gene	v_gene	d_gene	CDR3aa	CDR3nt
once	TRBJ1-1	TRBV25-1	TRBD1	CASSDYRGTEAFF	TGTGCCAGCAGTGACTACAGGGGGACTGAAGCTTTCTTT
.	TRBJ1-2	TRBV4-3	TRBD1	CASSPRIGDSYGYTF	TGCGCCAGCAGCCCAAGAATAGGGGACAGCTATGGCTACACCTTC
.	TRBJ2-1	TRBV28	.	CASSLSPLGPYSYNEQFF	TGTGCCAGCAGTTTAAGCCCGCTGGGCCCCTACTCCTACAATGAGCAGTTCTTC
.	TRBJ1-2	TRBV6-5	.	CASSYLAGSYGYTF	TGTGCCAGCAGTTACCTAGCAGGCTCCTATGGCTACACCTTC
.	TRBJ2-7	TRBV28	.	CASISGPYEQYF	TGTGCCAGCATCAGCGGCCCCTACGAGCAGTACTTC
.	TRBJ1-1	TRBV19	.	CASSIGGDTEAFF	TGTGCCAGTAGTATTGGGGGGGACACTGAAGCTTTCTTT
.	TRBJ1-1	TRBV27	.	CASSPLTGRGHTEAFF	TGTGCCAGCAGTCCTCTAACAGGGAGAGGTCACACTGAAGCTTTCTTT
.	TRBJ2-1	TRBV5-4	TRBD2	CASSLAGGLAHGQFF	TGTGCCAGCAGCTTGGCGGGGGGGCTAGCCCACGGCCAGTTCTTC
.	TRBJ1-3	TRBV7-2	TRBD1	CASSSTGAGNTIYF	TGTGCCAGCAGCTCAACAGGGGCTGGAAACACCATATATTTT
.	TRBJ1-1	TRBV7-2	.	CASSYSTMDSAFF	TGTGCCAGCAGCTACTCAACTATGGATTCGGCTTTCTTT
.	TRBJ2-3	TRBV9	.	CASSTQSDTQYF	TGTGCCAGCAGCACCCAGTCAGATACGCAGTATTTT
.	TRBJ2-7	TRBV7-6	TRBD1	CASSLEVSGGLEQYF	TGTGCCAGCAGCTTAGAGGTGTCAGGGGGCCTCGAGCAGTACTTC
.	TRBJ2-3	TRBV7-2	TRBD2	CASSLGGRLAGTDTQYF	TGTGCCAGCAGCTTAGGGGGCCGGCTAGCGGGCACAGATACGCAGTATTTT
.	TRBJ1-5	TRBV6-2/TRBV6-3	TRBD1	CASSRDRDYQPQHF	TGTGCCAGCAGTCGGGACAGAGATTATCAGCCCCAGCATTTT
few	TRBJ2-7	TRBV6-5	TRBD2	CASSYASGTDEQYF	TGTGCCAGCAGTTACGCTAGCGGGACCGACGAGCAGTACTTC
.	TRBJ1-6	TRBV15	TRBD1	CATSRARGNSPLHF	TGTGCCACCAGCAGAGCCAGGGGGAATTCACCCCTCCACTTT
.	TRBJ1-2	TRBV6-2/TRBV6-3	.	CASSRGNVANYGYTF	TGTGCCAGCAGTAGGGGGAATGTAGCTAACTATGGCTACACCTTC
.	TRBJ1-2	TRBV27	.	CASSPQALANYGYTF	TGTGCCAGCAGTCCACAGGCCCTAGCTAACTATGGCTACACCTTC
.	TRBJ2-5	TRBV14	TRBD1	CASSPPGQGQETQYF	TGTGCCAGCAGCCCACCGGGACAGGGCCAAGAGACCCAGTACTTC
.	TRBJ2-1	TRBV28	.	CASRPGFGEQFF	TGTGCCAGCAGACCGGGGTTTGGGGAGCAGTTCTTC
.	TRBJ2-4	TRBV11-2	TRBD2	CASSFGGVAKNIQYF	TGTGCCAGCAGCTTTGGGGGGGTAGCCAAAAACATTCAGTACTTC
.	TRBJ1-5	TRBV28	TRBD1	CASSFRTTGAQPQHF	TGTGCCAGCAGTTTCCGGACGACAGGGGCTCAGCCCCAGCATTTT